The 13 T cell receptor beta chains listed next were all sequenced from one sample in a study of T cell repertoires in cytomegalovirus infection. TCRdb reprocessed the reads with MiXCR, giving one entry per CDR3 protein. This table has under 800,000 distinct CDR3 sequences, 24% appearing once. The sample was CD8+ T cells from PBMCs. The receptors derive from a human donor in good health (CMV status not recorded). Some clones in this sample may be carry-over from other donors' samples.

This clonotype was observed many times. CDR3: CASSFGTSGGVYEQYV. Written as DNA, the CDR3 is TGTGCCAGCAGTTTCGGGACTAGCGGGGGGGTGTACGAGCAGTACGTC. The chain combines TRBV28 with TRBJ2-7; 16 bases are shared with TRBD2. Germline CDR1 MDHEN, CDR2 SYDVKM. V shed 3 bases, J shed 4 bases, and the junction held 3 bases outside the gene matches. The CDR3 sequence is 16 residues long.

This clonotype was detected ten times or more. V and J are TRBV12-3 or TRBV12-4 and TRBJ2-2, with D perhaps matching TRBD1 (6 bases). Trimming removed 6 bases from V and 6 bases from J, with 17 bases in between. CDR3 size: 15 residues. CDR3 DNA: TGTGCCAGCAGCACAGACAGGACCCGAGCCGGGGAGCTGTTTTTT. It yields the protein CASSTDRTRAGELFF.

The chain couples TRBV20-1 to TRBJ2-7, with D unclear. The CDR3 is made up of 13 amino acids. The germline V and J ends were trimmed by 2 bases and 4 bases, with 12 bases remaining between them. Germline-derived CDR1 and CDR2 are DFQATT and SNEGSKA (reference sequence). The CDR3, as DNA: TGCAGTGCTAGACAAGAGACCAAATACGAGCAGTACGTC. It specifies CSARQETKYEQYV.

This clonotype has only a few counts. The chain joins TRBV7-9 to TRBJ2-7; D gene ambiguous. The CDR3 contains 12 residues. V was cut by 6 bases and J by 6 bases, with 12 bases left in between. The V gene's germline CDR1 is SEHNR and CDR2 FQNEAQ (reference sequence). The CDR3 DNA sequence: TGTGCCAGCAGTGAAGCCACGGGCGAGCAGTACGTC. Its protein product is CASSEATGEQYV.

This clonotype was observed a few times. This chain connects TRBV29-1 to TRBJ2-6; D possibly corresponds to TRBD2 (6 bases). V was pared by 6 bases and J by 1 base, with 13 bases between. Germline V lookup: CDR1 SQVTM, CDR2 ANQGSEA. The CDR3 spans 15 residues. The CDR3 sequence: CSVAGLSSGANVLTF. CDR3 DNA: TGCAGCGTGGCGGGACTCTCGTCTGGGGCCAACGTCCTGACTTTC. Full variable domain (missing parts from reference TRBV29-1 and TRBJ2-6): SAVISQKPSRDICQRGTSLTIQCQVDSQVTMMFWYRQQPGQSLTLIATANQGSEATYESGFVIDKFPISRPNLTFSTLTVSNMSPEDSSIYLCSVAGLSSGANVLTFGAGSRLTVL.

This clonotype was observed a handful of times. The chain links TRBV20-1 to TRBJ2-1; 10 bases match TRBD1. The V segment lost 4 bases and the J segment 2 bases; nucleotides outside the gene matches: 8. The germline V gene has CDR1 DFQATT and CDR2 SNEGSKA (reference sequence). The length of the CDR3 is 16 residues. Here the CDR3 DNA reads TGCAGTGCTACCTCCTCAGGGACAGGGGCCTACAATGAGCAGTTCTTC. Its protein is CSATSSGTGAYNEQFF.

Points on this clonotype: A much larger clone differs by one base, so this may be a read error. The V and J genes are TRBV7-2 and TRBJ2-4, with 7 bases lining up with TRBD1. CDR3 length: 15 amino acids. Per germline, CDR1 SGHTA and CDR2 FQGNSA. CDR3 sequence: CARSRDSTAKNIQYF. The CDR3 DNA is TGTGCCCGCAGCCGGGACAGCACGGCCAAAAACATTCAGTACTTC.

A note on this clonotype: The junction does not match germline at one end; this may be a read error. The chain joins TRBV27 to TRBJ2-7; TRBD1 matches at 7 bases. Germline CDR1 MNHEY, CDR2 SMNVEV (reference sequence). The CDR3 contains 13 residues. The CDR3 region is CASSSGTEYEQHF. The CDR3 region has the DNA TGTGCCAGCAGTTCCGGGACAGAATACGAGCAGCACTTC.

This clonotype was counted between two and nine times. The chain employs TRBV24-1 and TRBJ1-1; TRBD1 might be the D (5 bases). The germline V gene encodes CDR1 KGHDR and CDR2 SFDVKD. Trimming pared 9 bases from V and 1 base from J, leaving 11 bases between. This CDR3 comprises 13 residues. Written as DNA, the CDR3 is TGTGCCACCCGGGACCGCACGAACACTGAAGCTTTCTTT. This sequence encodes CATRDRTNTEAFF.

This clonotype was seen more than once but under ten times. The chain recombines TRBV29-1 with TRBJ1-2; D not certain. Trimming stripped 7 bases from V and 3 bases from J, with 18 bases between. Germline CDR1 SQVTM, CDR2 ANQGSEA. The CDR3 totals 14 residues. The CDR3 is CSAGIGREDYGYTF. Written as DNA, the CDR3 is TGCAGCGCGGGGATCGGGAGGGAGGACTATGGCTACACCTTC.

This clonotype was detected ten times or more. The CDR3 DNA is TGTGCCAGCAGTTCGGACAGGTCCTTCCCCCTATATGGCTACACCTTC. This sequence encodes CASSSDRSFPLYGYTF. This chain links TRBV6-8 with TRBJ1-2, with 7 positions matching TRBD1. The CDR3 has 16 amino acids. The V segment lost 4 bases and the J segment 5 bases; nucleotides outside the gene matches: 13. The germline V gene has CDR1 MNHGY and CDR2 SAAAGT.

The chain couples TRBV19 to TRBJ2-1; tentatively, D is TRBD2 (6 bases). This CDR3 is 12 amino acids long. Per the germline V gene, CDR1 is LNHDA and CDR2 is SQIVND (reference sequence). V was pared by 1 base and J by 10 bases, with 8 bases between. CDR3 amino acids: CASSIGGEEQFF. CDR3 DNA: TGTGCCAGTAGTATAGGGGGGGAGGAGCAGTTCTTC.

The rearrangement uses TRBV12-3 or TRBV12-4 and TRBJ2-2, with D hard to call. With 2 bases removed from V and 0 bases from J, the gap between germline ends came to 19 bases. This CDR3 has 19 amino acids. CDR3 coding DNA: TGTGCCAGCAGTTTAAGGGTCCCGTTCAGCGAATCGAACACCGGGGAGCTGTTTTTT. Its protein is CASSLRVPFSESNTGELFF.